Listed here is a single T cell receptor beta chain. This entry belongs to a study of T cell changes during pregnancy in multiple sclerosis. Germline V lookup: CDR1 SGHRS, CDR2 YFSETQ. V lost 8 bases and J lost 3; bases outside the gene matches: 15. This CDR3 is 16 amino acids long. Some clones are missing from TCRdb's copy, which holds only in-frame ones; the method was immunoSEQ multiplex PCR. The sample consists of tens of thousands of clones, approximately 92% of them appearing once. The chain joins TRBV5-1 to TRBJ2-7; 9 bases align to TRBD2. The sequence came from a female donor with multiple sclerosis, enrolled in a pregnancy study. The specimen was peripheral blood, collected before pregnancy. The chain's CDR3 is CASTSNGLARNYEQYF. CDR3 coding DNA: TGCGCCAGTACCTCGAATGGACTAGCGAGAAACTACGAGCAGTACTTC.